This is a list of T cell receptor beta chains from one sample in a study of regulatory T cells in long-lasting Graves disease. TCRdb ran MiXCR on the multiplex PCR reads and lists one entry per CDR3 protein. The sample holds 700,000 or so distinct CDR3 sequences, around 30% seen once. Specimen: peripheral blood mononuclear cells (PBMCs), collected when the disease was refractory, from a patient treated with antithyroid drugs. These receptors were taken from a female donor with Graves disease. Each CDR3 is given without its conserved first and last residue. Each record gives: J gene, V gene, CDR3 protein.

J: TRBJ2-7
V: TRBV5-1
CDR3: ASSGTTGQSYEQY

J: TRBJ1-1
V: TRBV28
CDR3: ASSKSGGNTEAF

J: TRBJ1-5
V: TRBV2
CDR3: ASSEATGSHQPQH

J: TRBJ1-2
V: TRBV30
CDR3: AWRGDRAGYT

J: TRBJ1-1
V: TRBV10-2
CDR3: ASSFRGGEGAF

J: TRBJ1-2
V: TRBV5-1
CDR3: ASSLANRDRLT

J: TRBJ1-2
V: TRBV6-1
CDR3: ASSPRTGVIGYT

J: TRBJ1-1
V: TRBV27
CDR3: ASSLQPETEAF

J: TRBJ2-5
V: TRBV27
CDR3: ASRDRGGRETQH

J: TRBJ1-3
V: TRBV7-3
CDR3: ATLMRRRNSGNTIY

J: TRBJ1-5
V: TRBV7-3
CDR3: ASSGGQGRNQPQH

J: TRBJ2-5
V: TRBV6-2/TRBV6-3
CDR3: ASRPGRGGETQY

J: TRBJ2-4
V: TRBV10-1
CDR3: ASSESIRSNIQY

J: TRBJ1-2
V: TRBV12-3/TRBV12-4
CDR3: ASSLQDTASYT

J: TRBJ2-7
V: TRBV10-2
CDR3: ASSDGREGPYEQY

J: TRBJ1-2
V: TRBV11-3
CDR3: ASSQVQGDFNYGYT

J: TRBJ1-4
V: TRBV20-1
CDR3: SARAGTANEKLF

J: TRBJ1-6
V: TRBV28
CDR3: ASSRQGPGDNSPLH

J: TRBJ1-1
V: TRBV10-3
CDR3: AISELQGDTEAF

J: TRBJ1-2
V: TRBV20-1
CDR3: SAQGGGRGYT

J: TRBJ1-1
V: TRBV12-5
CDR3: ASGLVQGAITEAF

J: TRBJ2-7
V: TRBV3-1
CDR3: ASSQVAGHEQY

J: TRBJ1-2
V: TRBV2
CDR3: ASSDLVGGYT

J: TRBJ2-7
V: TRBV29-1
CDR3: SVEVAGSEQY

J: TRBJ2-5
V: TRBV6-4
CDR3: ASRPTSGSETQY

J: TRBJ2-3
V: TRBV12-5
CDR3: ASGLVTSAVTDTQY

J: TRBJ2-4
V: TRBV28
CDR3: ASSLVVARLF

J: TRBJ1-1
V: TRBV20-1
CDR3: SARGTQNTEAF

J: TRBJ2-7
V: TRBV3-1
CDR3: ASSQSDRGYEQY

J: TRBJ1-1
V: TRBV19
CDR3: ASSTPGQGNS

J: TRBJ2-7
V: TRBV5-1
CDR3: ASSPWTSGRSYEQY

J: TRBJ2-3
V: TRBV30
CDR3: AWSRQGGADTQY

J: TRBJ2-2
V: TRBV20-1
CDR3: SASRPAGELF

J: TRBJ1-3
V: TRBV25-1
CDR3: ASSQRTGWGNTIY

J: TRBJ1-1
V: TRBV6-1
CDR3: ASSDPRDRGFSEAF

J: TRBJ2-4
V: TRBV6-1
CDR3: ASTLTLNIQY

J: TRBJ1-2
V: TRBV12-3/TRBV12-4
CDR3: ASSHYTGNYGYT

J: TRBJ2-7
V: TRBV11-2
CDR3: ASSLGGRPSGAYEQY

J: TRBJ2-2
V: TRBV12-3/TRBV12-4
CDR3: ASSLARKGELF

J: TRBJ2-5
V: TRBV29-1
CDR3: SVGGLQPETQY

J: TRBJ2-3
V: TRBV20-1
CDR3: SATLAGGRDTQY

J: TRBJ1-1
V: TRBV30
CDR3: AWLRGNTEAF

J: TRBJ2-2
V: TRBV5-1
CDR3: ASSLDGPLTGELF

J: TRBJ1-1
V: TRBV29-1
CDR3: SVFVGNTEAF

J: TRBJ1-5
V: TRBV3-1
CDR3: ASSQDWTGGGNQPQH

J: TRBJ1-2
V: TRBV6-5
CDR3: ASSSQTGTDYGYT

J: TRBJ1-1
V: TRBV27
CDR3: ASRETGGSTEAF

J: TRBJ1-1
V: TRBV6-1
CDR3: ASSPSIQRSTEAF

J: TRBJ1-1
V: TRBV28
CDR3: ASSTRYEAF

J: TRBJ1-5
V: TRBV6-1
CDR3: ASSTLGTGGVGQPQH

J: TRBJ1-1
V: TRBV7-2
CDR3: ASSLLGSGGKTEAF

J: TRBJ2-5
V: TRBV12-3/TRBV12-4
CDR3: ASSSRAKATQY

J: TRBJ1-5
V: TRBV3-1
CDR3: ASSPGRVRQPQH

J: TRBJ1-1
V: TRBV14
CDR3: ASSPERLDRVSEAF